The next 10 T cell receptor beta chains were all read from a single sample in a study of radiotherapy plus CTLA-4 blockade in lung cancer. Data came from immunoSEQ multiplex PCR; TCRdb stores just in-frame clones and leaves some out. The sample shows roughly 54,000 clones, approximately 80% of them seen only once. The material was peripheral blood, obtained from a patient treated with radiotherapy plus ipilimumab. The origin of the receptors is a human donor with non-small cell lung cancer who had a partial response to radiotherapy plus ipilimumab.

The DNA of the CDR3 is TGTGCCAGCAGTGAAGTAAGACCGCAGGTTGGATCACCCCTCCACTTT. This encodes CASSEVRPQVGSPLHF. The gene calls are TRBV6-1 and TRBJ1-6; D gene ambiguous. The V end lost 1 base, the J end lost 10 bases, and 17 bases lay between the germline ends. The CDR3 contains 16 residues. Germline V lookup: CDR1 MNHNS, CDR2 SASEGT.

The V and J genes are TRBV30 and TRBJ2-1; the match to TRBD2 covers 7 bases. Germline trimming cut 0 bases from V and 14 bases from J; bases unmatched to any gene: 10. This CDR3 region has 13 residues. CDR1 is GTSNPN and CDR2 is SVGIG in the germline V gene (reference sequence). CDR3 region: CAWSVSGNRAEFF. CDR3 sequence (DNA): TGTGCCTGGAGTGTCAGCGGGAATCGAGCGGAGTTCTTC.

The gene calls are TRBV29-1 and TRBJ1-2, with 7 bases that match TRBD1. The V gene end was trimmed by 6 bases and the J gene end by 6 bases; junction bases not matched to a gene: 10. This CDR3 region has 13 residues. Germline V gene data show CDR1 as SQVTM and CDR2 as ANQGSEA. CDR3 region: CSVETGFVDGYTF. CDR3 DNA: TGCAGCGTCGAGACAGGGTTCGTCGATGGCTACACCTTC.

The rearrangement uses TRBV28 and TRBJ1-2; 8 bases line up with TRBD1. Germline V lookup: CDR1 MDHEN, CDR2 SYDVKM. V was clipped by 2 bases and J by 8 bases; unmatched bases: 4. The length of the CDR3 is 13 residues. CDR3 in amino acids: CASSLGRGQGYTF. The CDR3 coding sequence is TGTGCCAGCAGTTTAGGCAGGGGGCAAGGCTACACCTTC.

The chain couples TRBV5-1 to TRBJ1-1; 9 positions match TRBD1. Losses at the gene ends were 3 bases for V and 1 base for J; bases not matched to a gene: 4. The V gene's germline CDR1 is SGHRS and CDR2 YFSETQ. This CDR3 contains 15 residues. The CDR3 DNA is TGCGCCAGCAGCTACCAACAGGGGGCGAACACTGAAGCTTTCTTT. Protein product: CASSYQQGANTEAFF.

CDR3 bases: TGTGCCAGCAGTGACCCCCCAAATGAGCAGTTCTTC. It codes for CASSDPPNEQFF. The V gene is TRBV2, the J gene TRBJ2-1; D gene uncertain. V dropped 3 bases and J dropped 7 bases, with 7 bases sitting between them. CDR3 length: 12 residues. Germline-derived CDR1 and CDR2 are SNHLY and FYNNEI.

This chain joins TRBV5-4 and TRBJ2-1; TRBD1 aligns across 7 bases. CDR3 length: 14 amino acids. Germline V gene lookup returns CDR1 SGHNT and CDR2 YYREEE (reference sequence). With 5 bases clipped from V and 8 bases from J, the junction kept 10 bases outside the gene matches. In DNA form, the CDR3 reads TGTGCCAGCAGTCCACCTCGAGACAGGGATGAGCAGTTCTTC. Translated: CASSPPRDRDEQFF.

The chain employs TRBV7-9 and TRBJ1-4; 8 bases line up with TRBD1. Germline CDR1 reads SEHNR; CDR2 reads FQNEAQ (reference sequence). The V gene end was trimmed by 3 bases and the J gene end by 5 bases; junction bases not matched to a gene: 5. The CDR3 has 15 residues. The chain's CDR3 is CASSLGTGTNEKLFF. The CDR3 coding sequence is TGTGCCAGCAGCTTGGGGACAGGTACAAATGAAAAACTGTTTTTT.

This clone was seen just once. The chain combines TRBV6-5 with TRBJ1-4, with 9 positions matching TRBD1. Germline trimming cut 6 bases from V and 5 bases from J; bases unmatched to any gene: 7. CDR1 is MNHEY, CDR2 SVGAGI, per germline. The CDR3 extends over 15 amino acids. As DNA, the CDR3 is TGTGCCAGCAGGGCACAGGGGGCTCTAAATGAAAAACTGTTTTTT. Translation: CASRAQGALNEKLFF.

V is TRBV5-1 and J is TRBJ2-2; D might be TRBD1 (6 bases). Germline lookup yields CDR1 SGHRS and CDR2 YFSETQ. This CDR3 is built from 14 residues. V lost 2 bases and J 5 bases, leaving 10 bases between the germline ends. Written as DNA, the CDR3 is TGCGCCAGCAGCTTCAACAGGGAGACCGGGGAGCTGTTTTTT. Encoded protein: CASSFNRETGELFF.